These 20 T cell receptor beta chains were sequenced from one sample in a study of T cell changes during pregnancy in multiple sclerosis. Sequenced by immunoSEQ multiplex PCR; TCRdb stores in-frame clones only, minus some. The table lists under 50,000 clones, roughly 90% of them singletons. Sequencing was performed on peripheral blood, taken in the first trimester of pregnancy. These receptor sequences come from a female donor in good health, enrolled as a control in a pregnancy study.

This clone was recorded a few times. The chain recombines TRBV6-6 with TRBJ1-2, with D maybe TRBD1 (6 bases). The ends were cut back, 2 bases at V and 4 bases at J, with 11 bases in the middle. The CDR3 has 14 residues. Germline loops: CDR1 MNHNY, CDR2 SVGAGI (reference sequence). The CDR3 sequence: CASSYTTGSYGYTF. The CDR3 region has the DNA TGTGCCAGCAGTTACACCACAGGGAGCTATGGCTACACCTTC.

In DNA form, the CDR3 reads TGTGCCAGCAGCCAAGATGCGGGGAACTCACTAAATGAGCAGTTCTTC. Translation gives CASSQDAGNSLNEQFF. The genes are TRBV4-2 and TRBJ2-1, with D perhaps matching TRBD2 (6 bases). Germline V lookup: CDR1 LGHNA, CDR2 YNFKEQ. The CDR3 is made up of 16 amino acids. The germline V and J ends were trimmed by 0 bases and 7 bases, with 16 bases remaining between them.

The V and J genes are TRBV9 and TRBJ2-1; TRBD2 aligns across 10 bases. Germline CDR1 is SGDLS and CDR2 is YYNGEE. V lost 3 bases to trimming and J lost 2 bases; unmatched junction nucleotides: 2. The CDR3 runs 15 residues. The CDR3 nucleotides are TGTGCCAGCAGCGCAGCGGGGGGGCCCTACAATGAGCAGTTCTTC. Residues: CASSAAGGPYNEQFF.

V is TRBV7-2 and J is TRBJ2-5; D perhaps matches TRBD2 (6 bases). The germline CDR1 and CDR2 sequences are SGHTA and FQGNSA. The CDR3 runs to 14 residues. Trimming pared 1 base from V and 5 bases from J, leaving 11 bases between. CDR3 sequence (DNA): TGTGCCAGCAGCTTAGTGCTAGCGCGGGAGACCCAGTACTTC. It encodes CASSLVLARETQYF.

This chain joins TRBV25-1 and TRBJ2-3; 9 bases agree with TRBD2. The CDR3 length is 14 residues. V shed 5 bases, J shed 9 bases, and the junction held 9 bases outside the gene matches. Germline V gene data show CDR1 as MGHDK and CDR2 as SYGVNS. CDR3 amino acids: CASSPPPSGGTQYF. CDR3 bases: TGTGCCAGCAGTCCCCCTCCCAGCGGGGGGACGCAGTATTTT.

V and J are TRBV2 and TRBJ2-3; D is ambiguous. This CDR3 is built from 12 residues. Trimming cost V 2 bases and J 8 bases, with 8 bases left between them. Germline V gene lookup returns CDR1 SNHLY and CDR2 FYNNEI. The CDR3 DNA reads as TGTGCCAGCAGTGAACTAGTTTTTACGCAGTATTTT. As protein: CASSELVFTQYF.

This clone was recorded once. The gene calls are TRBV15 and TRBJ2-7; D is ambiguous. CDR3 length equals 14 residues. Trimming removed 0 bases at V and 1 base at J, with 7 bases between. Germline assignment: CDR1 LNHNV and CDR2 YYDKDF (reference sequence). CDR3 loop: CATSREGSSYEQYF. The CDR3 DNA is TGTGCCACCAGCAGAGAGGGCAGTTCCTACGAGCAGTACTTC.

The chain uses TRBV19 and TRBJ2-5; 10 nucleotides match TRBD1. The CDR3 length is 16 residues. V lost 4 bases to trimming and J lost 1 base; unmatched junction nucleotides: 6. Germline values: CDR1 LNHDA, CDR2 SQIVND (reference sequence). Here the CDR3 reads CASSRGQGTVQETQYF. The CDR3 DNA is TGTGCCAGTAGTAGGGGACAGGGGACTGTCCAAGAGACCCAGTACTTC.

The rearrangement joins TRBV5-1 to TRBJ2-5; D possibly corresponds to TRBD2 (6 bases). V was shortened by 4 bases and J by 0 bases, with 10 bases between the two germline ends. The CDR3 is 14 residues long. Germline lookup yields CDR1 SGHRS and CDR2 YFSETQ. Written as DNA, the CDR3 is TGCGCCAGCAGCGAAGGAGGGTACCAAGAGACCCAGTACTTC. It yields the protein CASSEGGYQETQYF.

The chain employs TRBV7-9 and TRBJ1-1, with 8 positions matching TRBD1. Germline V gene lookup returns CDR1 SEHNR and CDR2 FQNEAQ (reference sequence). CDR3 length: 13 residues. V was clipped by 3 bases and J by 8 bases; unmatched bases: 5. The CDR3 sequence is CASSFADRAEAFF. The CDR3 DNA reads as TGTGCCAGCAGCTTTGCGGACAGGGCAGAAGCTTTCTTT.

This clone was found a few times. The rearrangement uses TRBV11-2 and TRBJ2-1, with 7 bases fitting TRBD1. The CDR3 has 14 residues. Germline CDR1 and CDR2: SGHAT and FQNNGV. With 3 bases clipped from V and 3 bases from J, the junction kept 2 bases outside the gene matches. The CDR3 DNA reads as TGTGCCAGCAGCTTCCGGGACAGCTACAATGAGCAGTTCTTC. Translated: CASSFRDSYNEQFF.

The chain is built from TRBV20-1 and TRBJ1-2; the D is unclear. The CDR3 runs to 10 residues. The germline CDR1 and CDR2 sequences are DFQATT and SNEGSKA (reference sequence). V shed 7 bases and J shed 8 bases, with 11 bases lying between them. CDR3 coding DNA: TGCAGTGTTGAGGATAGGGGCTACACCTTC. Amino acids: CSVEDRGYTF.

The chain uses TRBV6-6 and TRBJ2-3; 7 bases agree with TRBD2. The CDR3 spans 15 residues. Germline assignment: CDR1 MNHNY and CDR2 SVGAGI (reference sequence). Trimming took 0 bases from V and 4 from J; bases not matched to a gene: 4. This CDR3 is CASSYSIAGADTQYF. The CDR3 region has the DNA TGTGCCAGCAGTTACTCGATTGCGGGAGCAGATACGCAGTATTTT.

The chain uses TRBV6-5 and TRBJ1-2, with TRBD1 identical over 8 bases. V gave up 0 bases and J gave up 6 bases; unmatched junction bases: 6. Germline-derived CDR1 and CDR2 are MNHEY and SVGAGI. This CDR3 comprises 15 residues. As DNA, the CDR3 is TGTGCCAGCAGTTACTCGGGCAGGGGGCGTAATGGCTACACCTTC. Amino acids: CASSYSGRGRNGYTF.

The chain has TRBV5-5 and TRBJ1-4; D unresolved. This CDR3 is built from 14 residues. V lost 1 base and J lost 4, with 8 bases in between. From germline, CDR1 is SGHKS and CDR2 YYEKEE (reference sequence). The CDR3: CASSLFRFNEKLFF. The CDR3 DNA follows: TGTGCCAGCAGCTTGTTCAGGTTTAATGAAAAACTGTTTTTT.

The rearrangement joins TRBV9 to TRBJ1-3; D gene uncertain. V was clipped by 4 bases and J by 0 bases, with 11 bases between them. The CDR3 length is 15 residues. CDR1 and CDR2 from the germline V gene are SGDLS and YYNGEE. In nucleotides, the CDR3 is TGTGCCAGCAGCCCCCGAGACTCCTCTGGAAACACCATATATTTT. Translated: CASSPRDSSGNTIYF.

The chain uses TRBV5-1 and TRBJ2-1; TRBD2 matches 7 bases. The J segment lost 8 bases and the V segment lost 5 bases, leaving 13 bases of the junction unmatched. The CDR3 length is 15 residues. Germline V lookup: CDR1 SGHRS, CDR2 YFSETQ. CDR3: CASRRGWERVDEQFF. DNA for the CDR3: TGCGCCAGCAGGCGGGGGTGGGAAAGGGTCGATGAGCAGTTCTTC.

This chain connects TRBV5-6 to TRBJ2-5; 7 bases match TRBD1. Germline V gene data show CDR1 as SGHDT and CDR2 as YYEEEE. The V gene end was trimmed by 0 bases and the J gene end by 1 base; junction bases not matched to a gene: 3. The CDR3 totals 15 residues. Here the CDR3 DNA reads TGTGCCAGCAGCTTGGGGGGGACAGTCCAAGAGACCCAGTACTTC. Translating it yields CASSLGGTVQETQYF.

This clone was detected a few times. The V gene is TRBV29-1, the J gene TRBJ2-2; possible D gene TRBD1, 5 bases. The length of the CDR3 is 14 residues. CDR1 and CDR2 from the germline V gene are SQVTM and ANQGSEA. V gave up 6 bases and J gave up 0 bases, with 11 bases separating them. CDR3 bases: TGCAGCGTCCGACAGCTAACGAACACCGGGGAGCTGTTTTTT. Translated, it gives CSVRQLTNTGELFF.

The rearrangement joins TRBV30 to TRBJ2-1; 8 bases match TRBD1. Germline CDR1 is GTSNPN and CDR2 is SVGIG (reference sequence). The CDR3 sequence is 11 residues long. With 3 bases clipped from V and 15 bases from J, the junction kept 7 bases outside the gene matches. CDR3: CAWREGQVTFF. CDR3 nucleotides: TGTGCCTGGAGGGAGGGACAGGTGACGTTCTTC.